Shown below are 30 T cell receptor beta chains from a single sample sequenced in a study of response to subunit inactivated influenza vaccine. TCRdb re-derived calls from the RT-PCR reads in MiXCR, one entry per CDR3 protein. Among about 520,000 distinct CDR3 sequences listed, around 25% were seen once. The source material was CD4+ T cells sorted from PBMCs, sampled about 5 days after vaccination. Every receptor here comes from a man aged 45-60 years who received an inactivated influenza vaccine.

This chain links TRBV12-5 with TRBJ2-2; the match to TRBD2 covers 9 bases. V trimming: 6 bases; J trimming: 6 bases; junction bases outside the gene matches: 5. In germline, CDR1 is LGHNT, CDR2 FRNRAP. The CDR3 consists of 14 residues. In nucleotides, the CDR3 is TGTGCTAGTGGAGGCGGGAGGGCCTCCGGGGAGCTGTTTTTT. This codes for CASGGGRASGELFF.

The chain employs TRBV27 and TRBJ1-5; unclear D gene. The V gene lost 5 bases and the J gene lost 3 bases, with 14 bases spanning the gap. The CDR3 is 15 amino acids. CDR1 is MNHEY and CDR2 is SMNVEV in the germline V gene (reference sequence). CDR3 protein: CASSIWAKDNQPQHF. In DNA form, the CDR3 reads TGTGCCAGCAGTATATGGGCCAAGGACAATCAGCCCCAGCATTTT.

The chain has TRBV6-2 or TRBV6-3 and TRBJ2-5; 8 bases agree with TRBD2. Unmatched junction bases numbered 7, after V lost 6 bases and J lost 1 base. Per the germline V gene, CDR1 is MNHEY and CDR2 is SVGEGT. This CDR3 contains 15 residues. CDR3 bases: TGTGCCAGCAGGGCGGTAAGCGGGGGCCAAGAGACCCAGTACTTC. This gives the protein CASRAVSGGQETQYF.

The rearrangement joins TRBV18 to TRBJ1-4; D might be TRBD1 (6 bases). The germline CDR1 and CDR2 sequences are KGHSH and LQKENI. The V and J ends lost 2 bases and 8 bases respectively, with 12 bases between them. The CDR3 is 14 residues long. The CDR3 DNA sequence: TGTGCCAGCTCACCAAAACAGGGAAGGGAAAAACTGTTTTTT. Translated, it gives CASSPKQGREKLFF.

A single count supports this clonotype. The gene calls are TRBV12-3 or TRBV12-4 and TRBJ2-5, with 10 bases lining up with TRBD2. This CDR3 is 16 amino acids long. Germline trimming cut 7 bases from V and 5 bases from J; bases unmatched to any gene: 13. The CDR3 region has the DNA TGTGCCAGCACCCCGCGCCGGAGCGGGGGGGCGGAGACCCAGTACTTC. Its protein product is CASTPRRSGGAETQYF.

The chain combines TRBV7-9 with TRBJ2-7; 11 bases are a match to TRBD1. This CDR3 has 15 residues. After removal of 0 bases from V and 6 bases from J, the junction contained 4 bases not matched to a gene. Germline-derived CDR1 and CDR2 are SEHNR and FQNEAQ (reference sequence). DNA of the CDR3: TGTGCCAGCAGCTTAGCCGGGACAGGGGGAGCCGAGCAGTACTTC. Protein: CASSLAGTGGAEQYF.

This clonotype was observed a handful of times. The chain joins TRBV7-9 to TRBJ2-5; TRBD2 is a possible D gene (6 bases). V shed 5 bases and J shed 5 bases, with 12 bases lying between them. The length of the CDR3 is 13 residues. Germline-derived CDR1 and CDR2 are SEHNR and FQNEAQ (reference sequence). The DNA for the CDR3 is TGTGCCAGCAGCCCGGGACTCTTTGAGACCCAGTACTTC. Its translation is CASSPGLFETQYF. The variable domain in full, completed from reference TRBV7-9 and TRBJ2-5, reads DTGVSQNPRHKITKRGQNVTFRCDPISEHNRLYWYRQTLGQGPEFLTYFQNEAQLEKSRLLSDRFSAERPKGSFSTLEIQRTEQGDSAMYLCASSPGLFETQYFGPGTRLLVL.

The rearrangement uses TRBV10-3 and TRBJ2-7, with TRBD2 matching 14 bases. The CDR3 runs 16 residues. CDR1 and CDR2 (germline): ENHRY, SYGVKD. The trim removed 3 bases at V and 3 bases at J, leaving 4 bases unmatched. The CDR3 DNA reads TGTGCCATCAGTGACCTCGGGACTAGCGGGGGCTACGAGCAGTACTTC. It translates to CAISDLGTSGGYEQYF.

This clonotype was recorded a few times. This sequence joins TRBV7-9 and TRBJ2-1, with D possibly being TRBD1 or TRBD2 (5 bases each). The CDR3 is 13 residues long. V was cut by 4 bases and J by 9 bases, with 13 bases left in between. From germline, CDR1 is SEHNR and CDR2 FQNEAQ (reference sequence). The CDR3 nucleotides are TGTGCCAGCAGCTCCCACTCCGGGGCTGAGCAGTTCTTC. Protein: CASSSHSGAEQFF.

The chain has TRBV7-9 and TRBJ2-1; maybe TRBD1 (5 bases). Germline assignment: CDR1 SEHNR and CDR2 FQNEAQ (reference sequence). The CDR3 covers 14 residues. The ends were cut back, 1 base at V and 8 bases at J, with 12 bases in the middle. DNA of the CDR3: TGTGCCAGCAGCTTAGATCAGGGTTCGGATGAGCAGTTCTTC. This translates into CASSLDQGSDEQFF.

This clonotype appeared a few times. In nucleotides, the CDR3 is TGTGCCAGCAGCCATCGGACAGACACCGGGGAGCTGTTTTTT. As protein: CASSHRTDTGELFF. The gene calls are TRBV3-1 and TRBJ2-2; D perhaps matches TRBD1 (6 bases). From germline, CDR1 is LGHDT and CDR2 YNNKEL (reference sequence). V dropped 3 bases and J dropped 3 bases, with 8 bases sitting between them. CDR3 size: 14 residues.

A word on this clonotype: This could be a read error, since a much larger clone is one nucleotide away. V gene TRBV11-2 combines with J gene TRBJ2-1, with D uncertain. There are 14 residues in the CDR3. Germline-derived CDR1 and CDR2 are SGHAT and FQNNGV. The DNA for the CDR3 is TGTGCCACCAGCTTACTTAGCTCCTACAATGAGCAGTTCTTC. This translates into CATSLLSSYNEQFF.

Ten or more counts support this clonotype. V is TRBV6-5 and J is TRBJ2-6, with 7 nucleotides matching TRBD1. The CDR3 runs 17 residues. Losses at the gene ends were 5 bases for V and 0 bases for J; bases not matched to a gene: 7. Germline loops: CDR1 MNHEY, CDR2 SVGAGI. The CDR3 is CASSNRGFYSGANVLTF. CDR3 coding DNA: TGTGCCAGCAGTAACAGGGGCTTTTACTCTGGGGCCAACGTCCTGACTTTC.

This clonotype was counted only a few times. V gene TRBV5-1 combines with J gene TRBJ1-1; possible D gene TRBD1, 5 bases. The CDR3 is 15 amino acids. V shed 4 bases and J shed 5 bases, with 18 bases lying between them. CDR1 SGHRS and CDR2 YFSETQ come from the germline V gene. CDR3 sequence: CASSQQEGARTEAFF. The DNA of the CDR3 is TGCGCCAGCAGCCAGCAGGAAGGGGCGAGGACTGAAGCTTTCTTT.

This clonotype showed up just a few times. The chain recombines TRBV28 with TRBJ2-7; 11 bases agree with TRBD2. The germline V gene encodes CDR1 MDHEN and CDR2 SYDVKM. There are 15 residues in the CDR3. V gave up 2 bases and J gave up 6 bases; unmatched junction bases: 6. The CDR3 sequence: CASSLLAGGRVEQYF. Written as DNA, the CDR3 is TGTGCCAGCAGTTTACTAGCGGGAGGACGAGTCGAGCAGTACTTC. Using reference TRBV28 and TRBJ2-7 for the parts outside the CDR3, the full variable domain is DVKVTQSSRYLVKRTGEKVFLECVQDMDHENMFWYRQDPGLGLRLIYFSYDVKMKEKGDIPEGYSVSREKKERFSLILESASTNQTSMYLCASSLLAGGRVEQYFGPGTRLTVT.

CDR3 coding DNA: TGTGCCAGCAGTTTAAAAATGCCGAGCCTCGGGGAGCTGTTTTTT. This sequence encodes CASSLKMPSLGELFF. The chain is built from TRBV27 and TRBJ2-2; no clear D. Trimming cost V 2 bases and J 7 bases, with 14 bases left between them. Per the germline V gene, CDR1 is MNHEY and CDR2 is SMNVEV (reference sequence). The CDR3 runs to 15 residues.

This clonotype has more than one count but fewer than ten. V is TRBV12-3 or TRBV12-4 and J is TRBJ2-4, with D tentatively TRBD2 (6 bases). V lost 5 bases and J lost 4, with 18 bases in between. The CDR3 covers 16 residues. In DNA form, the CDR3 reads TGTGCCAGCAGTCCGTTAGCGGACCAGAAGAAAAACATTCAGTACTTC. It yields the protein CASSPLADQKKNIQYF.

A few counts support this clonotype. This sequence joins TRBV4-3 and TRBJ2-7; 9 nucleotides align to TRBD2. J gave up 3 bases and V 4 bases, and 7 bases lay outside the gene matches. Germline loops: CDR1 LGHNA, CDR2 YSLEER. This CDR3 has 15 amino acids. The CDR3: CASSRDSGGFYEQYF. CDR3 bases: TGCGCCAGCAGCCGAGATAGCGGGGGTTTCTACGAGCAGTACTTC.

This clonotype showed up many times. The CDR3 region is CASSPKPRDRSYEQYF. The CDR3 DNA follows: TGTGCCAGCAGTCCTAAACCCCGGGACCGCTCCTACGAGCAGTACTTC. The V call is TRBV12-3 or TRBV12-4, the J call TRBJ2-7; the D gene could be TRBD1 or TRBD2 (5 bases each). V was shortened by 5 bases and J by 0 bases, with 17 bases between the two germline ends. The CDR3 extends over 16 amino acids.

This clonotype was observed a few times. The chain carries TRBV24-1 and TRBJ2-5; maybe TRBD2 (6 bases). The CDR3 is made up of 14 amino acids. The V gene's germline CDR1 is KGHDR and CDR2 SFDVKD. Trimming left V 1 base short and J 5 bases short, with 10 bases between. Here the CDR3 reads CATSDFPGRETQYF. The CDR3 DNA sequence: TGTGCCACCAGTGATTTTCCGGGGAGGGAGACCCAGTACTTC.

The chain recombines TRBV6-1 with TRBJ2-3; D possibly uses TRBD1 or TRBD2 (6 bases each). The CDR3 spans 15 residues. V dropped 4 bases and J dropped 5 bases, with 16 bases sitting between them. CDR1 is MNHNS, CDR2 SASEGT, per germline. The chain's CDR3 is CASSVSGGGVDTQYF. CDR3 coding DNA: TGTGCCAGCAGTGTCAGTGGAGGGGGAGTAGATACGCAGTATTTT.

This clonotype was seen just once. The chain links TRBV2 to TRBJ2-5, with D hard to call. The CDR3 sequence is 15 residues long. V lost 2 bases to trimming and J lost 3 bases, with 13 bases between them. Germline V lookup: CDR1 SNHLY, CDR2 FYNNEI. The CDR3 DNA is TGTGCCAGCAGTGAAAGGTCGAAGTACAAAGAGACCCAGTACTTC. Translating gives CASSERSKYKETQYF.

The chain couples TRBV7-9 to TRBJ2-3, with 7 bases that match TRBD1. This CDR3 is 16 amino acids long. V lost 4 bases to trimming and J lost 1 base; unmatched junction nucleotides: 8. The germline V gene encodes CDR1 SEHNR and CDR2 FQNEAQ (reference sequence). DNA of the CDR3: TGTGCCAGCAGCTCGTTGACAGGGCCGGGCACAGATACGCAGTATTTT. Translating it yields CASSSLTGPGTDTQYF. Full variable domain (rest looked up from reference TRBV7-9 and TRBJ2-3): DTGVSQNPRHKITKRGQNVTFRCDPISEHNRLYWYRQTLGQGPEFLTYFQNEAQLEKSRLLSDRFSAERPKGSFSTLEIQRTEQGDSAMYLCASSSLTGPGTDTQYFGPGTRLTVL.

V and J are TRBV7-2 and TRBJ2-3, with 10 bases fitting TRBD2. This CDR3 comprises 22 residues. Trimming removed 2 bases from V and 2 bases from J; junction bases left unmatched: 22. CDR1 and CDR2 from the germline V gene are SGHTA and FQGNSA. This CDR3 is CASSLFTGPGKKSGRATDTQYF. The CDR3 region has the DNA TGTGCCAGCAGCTTATTTACAGGGCCCGGAAAAAAAAGCGGGAGGGCCACAGATACGCAGTATTTT. Looking up the rest from reference TRBV7-2 and TRBJ2-3 gives the full variable domain: GAGVSQSPSNKVTEKGKDVELRCDPISGHTALYWYRQSLGQGLEFLIYFQGNSAPDKSGLPSDRFSAERTGGSVSTLTIQRTQQEDSAVYLCASSLFTGPGKKSGRATDTQYFGPGTRLTVL.

This clonotype was observed at least ten times. The V gene is TRBV6-1, the J gene TRBJ2-7, with D perhaps matching TRBD1 (5 bases). CDR3 length: 13 amino acids. The ends were cut back, 5 bases at V and 1 base at J, with 9 bases in the middle. CDR1 MNHNS and CDR2 SASEGT come from the germline V gene. CDR3 DNA sequence: TGTGCCAGCAGTAAGGGGAAATCCTACGAGCAGTACTTC. Protein product: CASSKGKSYEQYF.

The chain combines TRBV6-1 with TRBJ2-7; TRBD1 or TRBD2 may be the D gene (5 bases each). The germline V gene has CDR1 MNHNS and CDR2 SASEGT. CDR3 length equals 14 residues. Trimming shortened V by 4 bases and J by 3 bases, and 13 bases separated the two germline ends. CDR3 amino acids: CASSGRVGVYEQYF. The CDR3 nucleotides are TGTGCCAGCAGTGGTCGTGTGGGGGTCTACGAGCAGTACTTC.

The gene calls are TRBV12-3 or TRBV12-4 and TRBJ1-4; no reliable D call. The length of the CDR3 is 14 residues. V was clipped by 9 bases and J by 5 bases, with 16 bases between them. CDR3 coding DNA: TGTGCCAGTGGGGAAGGCAGAACCAATGAAAAACTGTTTTTT. The encoded protein is CASGEGRTNEKLFF.

There are a few counts of this clonotype. The CDR3 spells CASSRSGGPYNEQFF. CDR3 coding DNA: TGTGCCAGCAGCCGAAGCGGGGGGCCCTACAATGAGCAGTTCTTC. The genes are TRBV6-2 or TRBV6-3 and TRBJ2-1; 9 positions agree with TRBD2. CDR1 MNHEY and CDR2 SVGEGT come from the germline V gene. Trimming removed 6 bases from V and 2 bases from J; junction bases left unmatched: 5. The CDR3 totals 15 residues.

CDR3 DNA: TGCAGCGTCTTACAGGTAAAAACTGAAGCTTTCTTT. Translation gives CSVLQVKTEAFF. This chain uses TRBV29-1 with TRBJ1-1; D may be TRBD1 (5 bases). Per the germline V gene, CDR1 is SQVTM and CDR2 is ANQGSEA. Between the trimmed V and J ends, which lost 6 bases and 5 bases, there was a span of 13 bases. The CDR3 is made up of 12 amino acids.

The chain carries TRBV10-1 and TRBJ2-5; D is undetermined. Trimming left V 8 bases short and J 7 bases short, with 11 bases between. The germline gives CDR1 WNHNN, CDR2 SYGVQD (reference sequence). The CDR3 loop spans 11 amino acids. The chain's CDR3 is CASLREGTQYF. CDR3 DNA sequence: TGCGCCAGCCTGCGAGAAGGGACCCAGTACTTC.